This T cell receptor beta chain comes out of a study of T cell responses to AZD1222 COVID-19 vaccine. Study outcomes and limitations: Clonal diversity was possibly underestimated, and the donors were mostly white British, with more females. In the spike-specific TCR repertoire, nearly half reportedly target unmutated variant regions. Spike-spanning, vaccine-associated CD4 TCRs were dominant at 160-218 and 743-854.

The CDR3 consists of 17 residues. V lost 2 bases to trimming and J lost 5 bases, with 22 bases between them. Germline V gene data show CDR1 as SGHRS and CDR2 as YFSETQ. Comments on this clone: Its antigen is not identified.

Doses given second, at about 4 or about 12 weeks, were pooled. Produced via immunoSEQ multiplex PCR; TCRdb's table is partial and in-frame only. Among 100,000 to 120,000 clones listed, about 90% were seen once. V is TRBV5-1 and J is TRBJ1-2; D perhaps matches TRBD1 (6 bases). The sequenced sample was peripheral blood, obtained 28 days after the second AZD1222 dose. The receptor's source is an adult who received the AZD1222 COVID-19 vaccine. In DNA form, the CDR3 reads TGCGCCAGCAGCTTAATCTCTACAGTCAGGGGTGTGTATGGCTACACCTTC. This sequence encodes CASSLISTVRGVYGYTF.